The sequence of this T cell receptor beta chain was determined in a study of blood T cell repertoires in COVID-19. Study overall: Samples came from the United States, Italy and Spain, spanning acute and convalescent COVID-19. Sample material is recorded as cDNA or gDNA derived from T cells, B-cell-depleted T cells, or PBMCs.

This clone was seen just once. Using immunoSEQ multiplex PCR, the repertoire was profiled, and TCRdb retains in-frame clones only, with some absent. The sample comprises 150,000 to 200,000 clones, 84% of which are singletons, and about 12% rests with the top ten. Participant age was roughly 18 to 90 years, and participants resided in 24 US areas. Categorization into cohorts depended on clinical history that participants reported. The CDR3 spans 13 residues. Germline CDR1 reads MDHEN; CDR2 reads SYDVKM. Trimming removed 3 bases from V and 11 bases from J; junction bases left unmatched: 4. This clonotype was obtained from a man aged 45-60 years who had recovered from COVID-19. Input material: PBMCs or T cells enriched from blood (not recorded which). The chain links TRBV28 to TRBJ1-6; 7 nucleotides line up with TRBD1. CDR3 sequence (DNA): TGTGCCAGCAGTTTTAGCGACAGGGCACCCCTCCACTTT. The encoded protein is CASSFSDRAPLHF.